Sequencing of this T cell receptor beta chain was carried out in a study of technical replicates of blood from a handful of donors. This CDR3 contains 14 residues. The junction had 3 bases not matched to a gene; V was cut back by 4 bases and J by 1 base. Germline V lookup: CDR1 SGHRS, CDR2 YFSETQ. Here immunoSEQ multiplex PCR was the method, and the copy in TCRdb shows in-frame clones only, minus some. The sample has tens of thousands of clones; 95% are singletons. V usage is TRBV5-1 and J usage is TRBJ2-5; 8 nucleotides match TRBD1. The sequence derives from a human donor in good health. Sequencing was carried out using T cells isolated from PBMCs. The CDR3: CASSEQGAQETQYF. The CDR3 DNA reads TGCGCCAGCAGCGAGCAGGGGGCCCAAGAGACCCAGTACTTC. Drawing the rest from reference TRBV5-1 and TRBJ2-5, the complete variable domain is KAGVTQTPRYLIKTRGQQVTLSCSPISGHRSVSWYQQTPGQGLQFLFEYFSETQRNKGNFPGRFSGRQFSNSRSEMNVSTLELGDSALYLCASSEQGAQETQYFGPGTRLLVL.